A single sample gave rise to the 21 T cell receptor beta chains below, sequenced in a study of blood T cell repertoires in COVID-19. The repertoire was sequenced with immunoSEQ multiplex PCR; TCRdb's copy has only in-frame clones and lacks some. The sample shows 100,000 to 140,000 clones, about 80% of them seen only once. The sequencing input was peripheral blood. These receptors were collected from a man between 65 and 85 years old with acute or convalescent COVID-19.

This chain uses TRBV6-5 with TRBJ1-5; no firm D call. V was cut by 3 bases and J by 3 bases, with 9 bases left in between. The CDR3 covers 14 residues. Looked up from germline, CDR1 is MNHEY and CDR2 is SVGAGI. CDR3 sequence reads: CASSYNNLNQPQHF. DNA for the CDR3: TGTGCCAGCAGTTATAACAATCTCAATCAGCCCCAGCATTTT.

The V gene is TRBV2, the J gene TRBJ2-7; 7 bases are shared with TRBD1. Per the germline V gene, CDR1 is SNHLY and CDR2 is FYNNEI. CDR3 length equals 14 residues. V was pared by 7 bases and J by 0 bases, with 6 bases of the junction left unmatched. In DNA, the CDR3 is TGTGCCAGCACCTGGGGACAGTCCTCCTACGAGCAGTACTTC. Residues: CASTWGQSSYEQYF. Supplemented by reference TRBV2 and TRBJ2-7, the full variable domain reads EPEVTQTPSHQVTQMGQEVILRCVPISNHLYFYWYRQILGQKVEFLVSFYNNEISEKSEIFDDQFSVERPDGSNFTLKIRSTKLEDSAMYFCASTWGQSSYEQYFGPGTRLTVT.

The sample holds one count of this clone. J is TRBJ2-5 and V is TRBV3-1 (or the pseudogene TRBV3-2); D may be TRBD1 (5 bases). The CDR3 consists of 15 residues. Trimming took off 1 base at V and 0 bases at J, with 9 bases between the two ends. Germline CDR1 reads LGHDT; CDR2 reads YNNKEL (reference sequence). CDR3 sequence: CASSQAGPYQETQYF. CDR3 in DNA: TGTGCCAGCAGCCAAGCAGGGCCGTACCAAGAGACCCAGTACTTC.

CDR3 bases: TGTGCCAGCAGCTTAAGTCCCCAGGGGCTGATTGAAGATACGCAGTATTTT. It translates to CASSLSPQGLIEDTQYF. The genes are TRBV7-6 and TRBJ2-3; the D gene is possibly TRBD1 (6 bases). The ends were cut back, 2 bases at V and 5 bases at J, with 20 bases in the middle. The V gene's germline CDR1 is SGHVS and CDR2 FNYEAQ. The CDR3 totals 17 residues.

This rearrangement joins TRBV7-2 to TRBJ2-7, with TRBD1 matching 8 bases. Germline CDR1 is SGHTA and CDR2 is FQGNSA. The CDR3 runs 14 residues. Losses at the gene ends were 5 bases for V and 0 bases for J; bases not matched to a gene: 3. This CDR3 is CASSTDRVSYEQYF. The CDR3 DNA reads TGTGCCAGCAGCACGGACAGGGTCTCCTACGAGCAGTACTTC.

This clone was seen more than once but under ten times. J is TRBJ2-2 and V is TRBV14; D may be TRBD1 (6 bases). CDR1 SGHDN and CDR2 FVKESK come from the germline V gene. V shed 3 bases and J shed 0 bases, with 17 bases lying between them. CDR3 length: 18 amino acids. The CDR3: CASSQSGVDFANTGELFF. In nucleotides, the CDR3 is TGTGCCAGCAGCCAGTCAGGGGTTGATTTTGCGAACACCGGGGAGCTGTTTTTT.

This clone has more than one count but fewer than ten. The rearrangement joins TRBV5-4 to TRBJ1-6, with 8 bases identical to TRBD1. From germline, CDR1 is SGHNT and CDR2 YYREEE (reference sequence). V lost 3 bases, J lost 8 bases, and 4 bases stayed unmatched. CDR3 length: 14 amino acids. The CDR3 sequence is CASSSGQVDSPLHF. The DNA of the CDR3 is TGTGCCAGCAGCTCGGGACAGGTGGATTCACCCCTCCACTTT.

This clone was seen once. V and J are TRBV5-8 and TRBJ2-1; 7 bases map to TRBD1. Germline trimming cut 3 bases from V and 11 bases from J; bases unmatched to any gene: 8. The germline V gene has CDR1 SGHTS and CDR2 YDEGEE. The CDR3 is 13 amino acids. CDR3 DNA: TGTGCCAGCAGCTGGAGACAGGGCCAGAAGCAGTTCTTC. Translating it yields CASSWRQGQKQFF. The full variable domain, its missing parts supplied by reference TRBV5-8 and TRBJ2-1, is EAGVTQSPTHLIKTRGQQATLRCSPISGHTSVYWYQQALGLGLQFLLWYDEGEERNRGNFPPRFSGRQFPNYSSELNVNALELEDSALYLCASSWRQGQKQFFGPGTRLTVL.

The chain links TRBV6-6 to TRBJ1-3; D is unresolved. CDR1 and CDR2 (germline): MNHNY, SVGAGI (reference sequence). There are 15 residues in the CDR3. The V end lost 8 bases, the J end lost 1 base, and 15 bases lay between the germline ends. CDR3 amino acids: CASFQPTTSGNTIYF. As DNA, the CDR3 is TGTGCCAGCTTCCAACCCACGACATCTGGAAACACCATATATTTT.

The V call is TRBV5-6, the J call TRBJ1-2; 9 bases align to TRBD1. In germline, CDR1 is SGHDT, CDR2 YYEEEE. CDR3 length equals 15 residues. V dropped 2 bases and J dropped 3; count of bases not matched to a gene: 5. The CDR3 region is CASSFPGQGDYGYTF. The DNA of the CDR3 is TGTGCCAGCAGCTTCCCGGGACAGGGAGACTATGGCTACACCTTC.

The V call is TRBV5-1, the J call TRBJ1-5; 9 positions agree with TRBD1. The CDR3 is made up of 15 amino acids. The ends lost 4 bases at V and 2 bases at J; junction bases unmatched: 4. The germline gives CDR1 SGHRS, CDR2 YFSETQ. The chain's CDR3 is CASSRTGEGNQPQHF. Written as DNA, the CDR3 is TGCGCCAGCAGCCGGACAGGGGAGGGCAATCAGCCCCAGCATTTT.

The chain carries TRBV7-9 and TRBJ2-1; D perhaps matches TRBD1 (5 bases). This CDR3 spans 14 amino acids. Between the trimmed V and J ends, which lost 1 base and 7 bases, there was a span of 11 bases. CDR1 and CDR2 (germline): SEHNR, FQNEAQ (reference sequence). CDR3 nucleotides: TGTGCCAGCAGCTTAGTAGGGGTTGTAAATGAGCAGTTCTTC. The encoded protein is CASSLVGVVNEQFF.

The chain is built from TRBV27 and TRBJ1-5, with a tentative D call TRBD1 (6 bases). Germline CDR1 reads MNHEY; CDR2 reads SMNVEV (reference sequence). The CDR3 spans 15 residues. The V end was cut by 6 bases, the J end by 4 bases, with 16 bases between. The CDR3 protein is CASSINRVSNQPQHF. The CDR3 DNA reads TGTGCCAGCAGCATAAACAGGGTGTCGAATCAGCCCCAGCATTTT.

This chain joins TRBV7-6 and TRBJ2-3; 8 bases are a match to TRBD2. Trimming cost V 8 bases and J 5 bases; bases outside gene matches: 18. The germline V gene has CDR1 SGHVS and CDR2 FNYEAQ. The CDR3 has 17 amino acids. The CDR3 nucleotides are TGTGCCAGCGGCGGCCCGGGACTAGGGATCCTGGGAGATACGCAGTATTTT. Its translation: CASGGPGLGILGDTQYF.

This clone occurred once. V is TRBV7-6 and J is TRBJ1-3; D not certain. The V gene's germline CDR1 is SGHVS and CDR2 FNYEAQ. Deletions cut 3 bases from V and 4 bases from J, with 7 bases between. This CDR3 spans 13 amino acids. This CDR3 reads CASSLGSGNTIYF. DNA of the CDR3: TGTGCCAGCAGCTTGGGGAGCGGAAACACCATATATTTT.

The chain has TRBV5-8 and TRBJ2-1, with D maybe TRBD1 (5 bases). The CDR3 length is 18 residues. The V gene's germline CDR1 is SGHTS and CDR2 YDEGEE. V lost 0 bases and J lost 0, with 16 bases in between. The CDR3 coding sequence is TGTGCCAGCAGCTTGGAGGGGCGGCGGTCCCTCTCCTACAATGAGCAGTTCTTC. Its protein is CASSLEGRRSLSYNEQFF.

This chain joins TRBV20-1 and TRBJ2-5, with 7 bases matching TRBD2. The CDR3 length is 15 residues. Trimming removed 3 bases from V and 4 bases from J; junction bases left unmatched: 11. Germline lookup yields CDR1 DFQATT and CDR2 SNEGSKA (reference sequence). The CDR3: CSASAGLGMLETQYF. CDR3 DNA sequence: TGCAGTGCTAGTGCTGGACTAGGAATGTTAGAGACCCAGTACTTC.

This clone came up once. J is TRBJ2-1 and V is TRBV6-6; D is unclear. The V gene lost 6 bases and the J gene lost 12 bases, with 15 bases spanning the gap. There are 12 residues in the CDR3. Per the germline V gene, CDR1 is MNHNY and CDR2 is SVGAGI (reference sequence). The CDR3 region has the DNA TGTGCCAGCAGCGGGTCAGCTTTTTTGCAGTTCTTC. It is translated as CASSGSAFLQFF.

In this sample, this clone turned up a few times. The J gene is TRBJ1-1, the V gene TRBV5-5, with TRBD1 matching 7 bases. V lost 0 bases, J lost 6 bases, and 2 bases stayed unmatched. Germline V gene lookup returns CDR1 SGHKS and CDR2 YYEKEE (reference sequence). This CDR3 has 13 residues. CDR3 region: CASSLAQGAEAFF. CDR3 DNA: TGTGCCAGCAGCTTGGCCCAGGGGGCTGAAGCTTTCTTT.

This clone came up a few times. The chain carries TRBV6-2 or TRBV6-3 and TRBJ1-1; D possibly corresponds to TRBD1 (6 bases). The CDR3 extends over 17 amino acids. V was trimmed by 2 bases and J by 0 bases, leaving 16 bases between them. Germline V CDR1 and CDR2: MNHEY, SVGEGT. The CDR3 nucleotides read TGTGCCAGCAGTTACCCAACAGGGATGGGTATGAACACTGAAGCTTTCTTT. It codes for CASSYPTGMGMNTEAFF.

The chain uses TRBV10-3 and TRBJ2-3; 7 bases fit TRBD2. CDR3 length equals 14 residues. Trimming took 8 bases from V and 1 from J; bases not matched to a gene: 6. Germline V CDR1 and CDR2: ENHRY, SYGVKD. The CDR3: CAIETGRGTDTQYF. The DNA of the CDR3 is TGTGCCATCGAAACGGGGAGGGGCACAGATACGCAGTATTTT.